The 9 T cell receptor beta chains given below trace back to one sample, sequenced in a study of blood T cell repertoires in COVID-19 (dated by TCRdb to about 2020). Receptors were amplified or captured by the immunoSEQ multiplex PCR assay. Held by TCRdb, this immuneACCESS table contains in-frame sequences only and omits some clones. Under half of the omission traces to an unresolved V gene where checked; the cause of the rest is unknown. The sample data list roughly 250,000 clones, and around 87% of these were observed just once. The ten largest clonotypes hold under 2% of the sample. The specimen was PBMCs or T cells enriched from blood (not recorded which). The receptors derive from a woman between 50 and 59 years old who had recovered from COVID-19.

The chain joins TRBV5-5 to TRBJ1-3; D uncertain. The germline gives CDR1 SGHKS, CDR2 YYEKEE (reference sequence). This CDR3 has 12 amino acids. V lost 0 bases and J 4 bases, leaving 2 bases between the germline ends. CDR3 sequence reads: CASSLAGNTIYF. In DNA, the CDR3 is TGTGCCAGCAGCTTGGCGGGAAACACCATATATTTT.

The V call is TRBV9, the J call TRBJ2-3; a weak D match, TRBD2 (6 bases). V lost 5 bases, J lost 5 bases, and 18 bases lay in between. The CDR3 length is 15 residues. From germline, CDR1 is SGDLS and CDR2 YYNGEE. The CDR3 DNA reads as TGTGCCAGCAGTAATAGCGGCCCCCTAGGAGATACGCAGTATTTT. Translated, it gives CASSNSGPLGDTQYF.

The rearrangement joins TRBV12-3 or TRBV12-4 to TRBJ2-3, with D unclear. The CDR3 has 13 residues. V dropped 5 bases and J dropped 1 base, with 7 bases sitting between them. The CDR3 sequence: CASSALGTDTQYF. CDR3 nucleotides: TGTGCCAGCAGTGCCTTAGGCACAGATACGCAGTATTTT.

The chain employs TRBV7-8 and TRBJ2-7; perhaps TRBD1 as D (6 bases). CDR1 is SGHVS, CDR2 FQNEAQ, per germline. Trimming stripped 8 bases from V and 3 bases from J, with 23 bases between. The CDR3 loop spans 16 amino acids. Written as DNA, the CDR3 is TGTGCCAGCTCAGGTGAACGCATCGGGACAAACTACGAGCAGTACTTC. This gives the protein CASSGERIGTNYEQYF. Together with reference TRBV7-8 and TRBJ2-7, the CDR3 gives the full variable domain: GAGVSQSPRYKVAKRGQDVALRCDPISGHVSLFWYQQALGQGPEFLTYFQNEAQLDKSGLPSDRFFAERPEGSVSTLKIQRTQQEDSAVYLCASSGERIGTNYEQYFGPGTRLTVT.

The chain is built from TRBV29-1 and TRBJ2-7; TRBD1 matches 10 bases. The germline V gene encodes CDR1 SQVTM and CDR2 ANQGSEA. The length of the CDR3 is 14 residues. The ends lost 6 bases at V and 3 bases at J; junction bases unmatched: 8. The CDR3 DNA is TGCAGCGTCGGGACAGGGGAAAATATCTACGAGCAGTACTTC. As protein: CSVGTGENIYEQYF.

This clone showed up just a few times. The chain has TRBV14 and TRBJ1-2; D is undetermined. Trimming took off 4 bases at V and 3 bases at J, with 9 bases between the two ends. The CDR3 loop spans 13 amino acids. Germline CDR1 reads SGHDN; CDR2 reads FVKESK. CDR3 in DNA: TGTGCCAGCAGCCCACAGAGCTACTATGGCTACACCTTC. Amino acid sequence: CASSPQSYYGYTF.

J is TRBJ2-3 and V is TRBV4-1, with a possible D match to TRBD2 (7 bases). The germline V gene has CDR1 MGHRA and CDR2 YSYEKL. The CDR3 is 17 residues long. V gave up 4 bases and J gave up 0 bases, with 17 bases separating them. CDR3: CASSPQWTRGSTDTQYF. The CDR3 coding sequence is TGCGCCAGCAGCCCTCAGTGGACTAGGGGGAGCACAGATACGCAGTATTTT.

The V call is TRBV2, the J call TRBJ1-6, with 7 bases that match TRBD1. Unmatched junction bases numbered 7, after V lost 6 bases and J lost 5 bases. CDR3 size: 15 residues. Germline CDR1 SNHLY, CDR2 FYNNEI. In DNA, the CDR3 is TGTGCCAGCAGGCGGGGACAGCTAAATAATTCACCCCTCCACTTT. Its translation: CASRRGQLNNSPLHF.

This clone was counted only a few times. CDR3 nucleotides: TGCGCCAGCAGCCCTCAACTAGCGGGAGAAGGTTACGAGCAGTACTTC. Amino acids: CASSPQLAGEGYEQYF. The V call is TRBV4-3, the J call TRBJ2-7; 11 nucleotides line up with TRBD2. CDR1 and CDR2 from the germline V gene are LGHNA and YSLEER. The CDR3 has 16 amino acids. The ends lost 4 bases at V and 4 bases at J; junction bases unmatched: 9.